This entry is about one TCR beta chain. No antigen is known for it. Amplified regions were TCR beta CDR3 sequences from RNA transcripts. RT-PCR in the first round (using the HTBI primer set) targeted the TCR CDR3. TCRdb reprocessed the multiplex PCR reads with MiXCR, giving one entry per CDR3 protein. Altogether about 560,000 distinct CDR3 sequences are present, under 60% being singletons, with the ten largest covering 8.2%. The CDR3 runs 12 residues. Trimming took 7 bases from V and 9 from J, leaving 19 bases between them. Germline CDR1 SQVTM, CDR2 ANQGSEA. This specimen belongs to a study of T cells in Graves' hyperthyroidism and ophthalmopathy. Study-wide results and limits: Through a model of 13 V-J features, ophthalmopathy was separated from stable hyperthyroidism. In the blood, most expanded thyroid clonotypes above 0.001 appeared as well.

This chain connects TRBV29-1 to TRBJ2-7; weak D call: TRBD1 (6 bases). This sequence originates from a woman between 18 and 29 years old with Graves' hyperthyroidism. What was sequenced was peripheral blood or thyroid tissue (not recorded which). CDR3 DNA: TGCAGCGCTGGACAGCCCCAGCGTACGCAGTACTTC. Its protein is CSAGQPQRTQYF.